This entry features one T cell receptor (beta chain) sequence. There are a few counts of this clone. Its antigen remains unidentified. Base qualities were left out, and no much larger clone turns up one base away. The cohort was made up of several hundred healthy bone marrow donors. At the time of sampling, all cohort members were nominally healthy, though unrecorded immune exposures were likely present. Of the approximately 620 cohort members, around 290 had a positive CMV serostatus and 352 had a negative one, while no CMV serostatus was recorded for the donor. Every donor gave a peripheral blood sample, and the peripheral blood mononuclear cells from that sample were used for TCR beta sequencing. The Qiagen DNeasy Blood Extraction Kit was used to extract genomic DNA from the blood cell samples. This entry is derived from a study of cytomegalovirus exposure and HLA in healthy donors (dated by TCRdb to about 2017). Broadly, across the study: In an earlier analysis of approximately 500 of the donors, approximately 260 Gb of sequence data and 100 million or so unique TCR beta sequences from about 179 million T cells were reported. Roughly 310 gigabases of sequencing data and approximately 84 million unique TCR sequences were included in an early release covering under 650 HLA-typed donors. Of the 300 to 500 genotyped donors, more than 75% were placed in the genetic ancestry cluster associated with self-reported Caucasian donors. The study aimed to test whether cataloging public T cell receptors could reveal signatures of past pathogen exposure. Using immunosequencing, the study profiled T cell repertoires from 666 subjects and related those repertoires to cytomegalovirus serostatus. In addition to the first cohort of about 650 subjects, a separate validation cohort of 130 or so different subjects was used. To predict cytomegalovirus infection status, the study combined high-throughput TCR immunosequencing, statistical association of individual TCRs with disease status, and machine learning. A later analysis re-analyzed previously published TCR beta repertoires from 600 to 850 donors and added high-resolution HLA genotyping to study TCR occurrence patterns. Rather than using new phenotypic data, the later analysis identified candidate immune exposures from TCR beta sequences and from how often those sequences occurred across donors. In an earlier analysis of a few hundred of the donors, high-throughput TCR beta sequencing was used to judge whether each TCR beta V gene segment behaved as functional or pseudogenic. Donor age, sex, ethnicity and CMV serostatus were compiled alongside the repertoire data. Genome-wide SNP genotypes for about 65% of the 666 donors were used in a later genetic analysis, which treated that subset as a discovery cohort. All discovery cohort repertoires had been generated using a single sequencing platform. HLA typing included class I and class II loci at four-digit resolution. The number of donors typed differed by locus, with roughly 620-640 for A, B, C, DRB1 and DQB1, around 500 for DQA1, approximately 570 for DPA1, and some 440 for DPB1. Roughly 5 DR-DQ haplotypes were treated as single units for association and clustering because of strong linkage in the cohort. Across 398 genotyped donors of the cohort, an average of roughly 250,000 unique TCR beta nucleotide sequences per donor were sequenced, and roughly a sixth of those sequences were non-productive. On the study overall, not on this receptor specifically: A later genetic analysis associated a missense DCLRE1C variant with V-gene and J-gene trimming of TCR beta chains, and an independent cohort replicated the association. The study listed 150 to 200 TCR beta chains as associated with cytomegalovirus. A later analysis found that TCR association rates varied across HLA loci, with DRB1 alleles showing the most associated TCRs and HLA-C alleles the fewest. Fewer than 20 rarely observed V segments, including chromosome 9 orphons, were excluded from the earlier analysis of almost 600 of the donors because counts were too low. The presence/absence analyses assumed that sequencing depth was roughly uniform across donors, and that assumption may not be true. A later analysis found that most CMV-associated TCR beta chains appeared HLA-restricted, with HLA associations seemingly driven largely by CMV exposure. Only TCR beta chains were sequenced in this cohort, and the absence of alpha or paired-chain data limited detectable features. Because HLA typing was missing for some donors at each locus, association tests included only the typed subset. In an earlier analysis of roughly 560 of the donors, most TCR beta V segments were observed in productive rearrangements about 90% or about 30% of the time, broadly matching IMGT annotations. For the cohort, immune exposure information was limited to CMV serostatus. A later genetic analysis reported fewer N-insertions in productive TCRs among donors in an Asian-associated ancestry cluster than the roughly 700-donor mean. A cluster of highly shared sequence variants was judged likely to be a technical artifact of the sequencing pipeline. A later analysis reported that several top co-occurrence clusters appeared linked to parvovirus B19, influenza, CMV and Epstein-Barr virus. The classifier was reported to diagnose cytomegalovirus status with high specificity and sensitivity in both the original and validation cohorts. Assigning TCR associations to individual alleles was difficult when HLA alleles, especially DR and DQ, strongly co-occurred. In a later analysis, HLA-associated TCR beta chains were found to be more clonally expanded and to have lower generation probabilities than equally common non-associated chains. The authors suggested that the approach could potentially be extended to other disease states and immunological phenotypes. Linkage disequilibrium might explain the correlated functional status among segregating V segments, but an unknown experimental factor could not be excluded. Most TCR sequences were seen in very few donors, while some public TCRs were found in many individuals. Specific HLA alleles were associated with 15,000 to 20,000 TCR beta sequences at a false discovery rate of 0.05 in a later analysis. Some IMGT-functional V segments, including TRBV6-2 and TRBV6-3, could not be told apart with the 87-base-pair reads, so those segments were excluded. A further reported finding was that TCR beta sequences accurately predicted the HLA-A and HLA-B alleles for most subjects in the first cohort. In vitro tests confirmed that a few of the cytomegalovirus-associated TCR beta chains recognize cytomegalovirus antigens.

The library was built by means of the immunoSEQ multiplex PCR assay. For the multiplex PCR, a mixture combining 60 forward primers for TCR Vbeta segments and 13 reverse primers for TCR Jbeta segments was used. The CDR3 region of rearranged TCR beta genes was amplified from genomic DNA with a multiplex PCR assay. Amplified TCR beta libraries were sequenced as 87-base-pair reads on the Illumina HiSeq System. The study's own analysis went as follows. A later analysis tallied roughly 80 million unique TCR beta chains across the 700 or so repertoires, and some 12 million of those chains were shared by two or more donors. A nearest-neighbor algorithm error-corrected the raw reads and collapsed the reads into unique sequences, merging closely related sequences to remove PCR and sequencing errors. V, D and J gene segments were assigned by aligning CDR3 sequences to IMGT reference sequences. For a sequence to be retained, at least a six-nucleotide match to both a V gene segment and a J gene segment was required. A rearrangement was called productive if the CDR3 had no stop codons and remained in frame with V and J, and every other rearrangement was called non-productive. Following IMGT convention, CDR3 was defined as the stretch from the second conserved V-encoded cysteine up to the conserved J-encoded phenylalanine. The earlier analysis of 500 to 600 of the donors excluded sequences that lacked an unambiguous match to a single V gene segment. An earlier analysis of over 450 of the donors classified V segments as functional when productive rearrangements were above 56.7% and as segregating when the standard deviation between donors was above 5%. A statistical classification framework was developed to diagnose cytomegalovirus status using the catalog of TCR beta chain sequences. A later analysis assigned V and J genes by comparing TCR nucleotide sequences with IMGT/GENE-DB human TR gene sequences. In a later analysis, CDR3 sequences and most-parsimonious VDJ recombination scenarios were assigned using the TCRdist pipeline. In a later analysis, each TCR beta chain was defined by its CDR3 amino acid sequence together with its V-gene family, and reads without a unique V-gene family were excluded. A later analysis removed 592 highly shared, low-generation-probability nucleotide sequences to deal with suspected cross-contamination and a sequencing artifact. A later analysis calculated a clonal expansion index for each public chain from normalized within-repertoire ranks of inferred template counts. Generation probabilities in a later analysis came from a VDJ recombination model fitted to out-of-frame rearrangements, and those results were checked against IGoR. Hypergeometric tests were used in a later analysis to score TCR-TCR, TCR-HLA and TCR-CMV co-occurrence, with a repertoire-size bias correction applied to the TCR pairs. In a later analysis, false discovery rates were estimated by permuting HLA or CMV assignments 20 times. In a later analysis, co-occurring TCRs were grouped with DBSCAN, and TCRdist sequence similarity was added when clustering was performed within HLA-allele-positive subsets. Repertoires with fewer than 30,000 or more than 120,000 public chains, plus five repertoires with anomalous nucleotide sharing, were excluded from co-occurrence clustering. This immuneACCESS table, as held by TCRdb, lists in-frame sequences with V and J called but not all clones. Of the missing ones, under half trace to an unresolved V gene in checked studies; the others have no known cause. V and J calls and clone size are those listed in that table; D and trimming were worked out from the DNA. This sample has under 150,000 clones in its table, and around two thirds of those were observed once. The ten largest clones add up to 2.5% to 3% of the sample.

The V and J ends are trimmed by 5 bases and 6 bases, leaving 10 bases between them. Reading from cysteine to phenylalanine, the CDR3 counts 12 amino acids. The DNA shown is the 36-base CDR3, in frame from base 1. The germline V gene yields SGHTA for CDR1 and FQGNSA for CDR2. The V and J segments used are TRBV7-2 and TRBJ1-2, with a weak D call of TRBD1 (5 bases match). The source material was PBMCs. This sequence originates from a human donor in good health. CDR3 sequence: CASSPRGDGYTF. The DNA sequence is as follows: TGTGCCAGCAGCCCCCGGGGGGATGGCTACACCTTC.